These 11 T cell receptor beta chains were all obtained from the same sample, sequenced in a study of blood T cell repertoires in COVID-19. The protocol was immunoSEQ multiplex PCR, while the TCRdb copy is restricted to in-frame clones and leaves out a portion. Of roughly 140,000 clones in the sample, roughly four fifths were seen once. The sequenced sample consisted of peripheral blood. The receptor source for this set is a woman of 80 years or more with acute or convalescent COVID-19.

The chain has TRBV10-3 and TRBJ2-3; 7 bases align to TRBD1. The CDR3 length is 15 residues. The germline gives CDR1 ENHRY, CDR2 SYGVKD. Trimming took 6 bases from V and 0 from J; bases not matched to a gene: 6. The CDR3 loop reads CAISMGQSSTDTQYF. The CDR3 DNA reads TGTGCCATCAGCATGGGACAGTCTAGCACAGATACGCAGTATTTT.

The rearrangement links TRBV30 to TRBJ2-5, with D maybe TRBD2 (5 bases). Trimming took 8 bases from V and 1 from J, leaving 17 bases between them. CDR3 size: 14 residues. From germline, CDR1 is GTSNPN and CDR2 SVGIG (reference sequence). The CDR3 loop reads CALTRRRIQETQYF. DNA of the CDR3: TGTGCCCTTACCCGGAGGAGGATCCAAGAGACCCAGTACTTC.

This chain uses TRBV6-5 with TRBJ2-2, with 7 bases identical to TRBD2. Germline CDR1 is MNHEY and CDR2 is SVGAGI. This CDR3 spans 13 amino acids. The V segment lost 11 bases and the J segment 2 bases; nucleotides outside the gene matches: 5. The CDR3: CALRGVNTGELFF. CDR3 DNA: TGTGCCCTACGGGGGGTTAACACCGGGGAGCTGTTTTTT.

This sequence joins TRBV7-2 and TRBJ2-1; 8 bases align to TRBD2. The germline gives CDR1 SGHTA, CDR2 FQGNSA. Losses at the gene ends were 5 bases for V and 9 bases for J; bases not matched to a gene: 15. This CDR3 comprises 16 residues. The CDR3 nucleotides read TGTGCCAGCAGCCCCTCTCTGGGCGGGAGGCCCCCTGAGCAGTTCTTC. Its translation is CASSPSLGGRPPEQFF.

This clone was observed a single time. The J gene is TRBJ2-3, the V gene TRBV5-1; 13 nucleotides line up with TRBD2. Per germline, CDR1 SGHRS and CDR2 YFSETQ. V was pared by 4 bases and J by 3 bases, with 11 bases of the junction left unmatched. CDR3 size: 18 residues. The CDR3 nucleotides are TGCGCCAGCAGCCTCCCCGGGACTAGCGGGACTGTGACAGATACGCAGTATTTT. This sequence encodes CASSLPGTSGTVTDTQYF.

The J gene is TRBJ1-4, the V gene TRBV2; D ambiguous. Germline V lookup: CDR1 SNHLY, CDR2 FYNNEI. Trimming removed 6 bases at V and 5 bases at J, with 7 bases between. This CDR3 has 12 amino acids. CDR3 region: CASRGRNEKLFF. CDR3 bases: TGTGCCAGCAGGGGCCGGAATGAAAAACTGTTTTTT. The whole variable domain, filled in from reference TRBV2 and TRBJ1-4, reads EPEVTQTPSHQVTQMGQEVILRCVPISNHLYFYWYRQILGQKVEFLVSFYNNEISEKSEIFDDQFSVERPDGSNFTLKIRSTKLEDSAMYFCASRGRNEKLFFGSGTQLSVL.

V is TRBV2 and J is TRBJ2-1, with a tentative D call TRBD2 (6 bases). This CDR3 contains 14 residues. Deletions cut 8 bases from V and 7 bases from J, with 18 bases between. Germline values: CDR1 SNHLY, CDR2 FYNNEI. CDR3 nucleotides: TGTGCCAGCGACTTGAACGGGAGCGGAAATGAGCAGTTCTTC. It translates to CASDLNGSGNEQFF.

This chain joins TRBV30 and TRBJ2-5; D assignment may be TRBD1 or TRBD2 (5 bases each). The CDR3 is 12 amino acids. Germline V gene data show CDR1 as GTSNPN and CDR2 as SVGIG (reference sequence). Trimming took off 8 bases at V and 1 base at J, with 11 bases between the two ends. CDR3 residues: CARGQGQETQYF. The CDR3 coding sequence is TGTGCCCGGGGCCAGGGCCAAGAGACCCAGTACTTC.

The CDR3 here is CAWSVGQVPSDEQFF. The DNA of the CDR3 is TGTGCCTGGAGTGTGGGACAGGTCCCCTCCGATGAGCAGTTCTTC. This chain joins TRBV30 and TRBJ2-1; 8 bases are shared with TRBD1. CDR3 length: 15 amino acids. Trimming cost V 0 bases and J 8 bases; bases outside gene matches: 9. CDR1 GTSNPN and CDR2 SVGIG come from the germline V gene (reference sequence).

The chain couples TRBV28 to TRBJ2-2; D is perhaps TRBD1 (6 bases). Trimming took off 1 base at V and 0 bases at J, with 12 bases between the two ends. The CDR3 spans 17 residues. Germline V CDR1 and CDR2: MDHEN, SYDVKM. This CDR3 is CASSLYPDRPNTGELFF. Written as DNA, the CDR3 is TGTGCCAGCAGTTTATATCCCGACAGGCCGAACACCGGGGAGCTGTTTTTT.

The V gene is TRBV11-2, the J gene TRBJ2-5, with 11 bases identical to TRBD2. The germline CDR1 and CDR2 sequences are SGHAT and FQNNGV. This CDR3 has 15 residues. The V and J ends lost 3 bases and 4 bases, in that order; junction bases with no gene match: 4. CDR3 in amino acids: CASSFRLAGTETQYF. CDR3 nucleotide sequence: TGTGCCAGCAGCTTTAGACTAGCGGGGACAGAGACCCAGTACTTC.